This TCR beta chain appears in the sequencing data of a study of blood T cell repertoires in COVID-19. The overall study: Samples of COVID-19 (acute and convalescent) were obtained from the United States, Italy and Spain.

Produced via immunoSEQ multiplex PCR; TCRdb's table is partial and in-frame only. The data hold about 530,000 clones, with 85% to 90% observed a single time. Germline V gives CDR1 SEHNR, CDR2 FQNEAQ (reference sequence). The CDR3 covers 14 residues. V was clipped by 1 base and J by 4 bases; unmatched bases: 3. This sequence originates from a woman in her forties or fifties with COVID-19, enrolled during active disease. The specimen sequenced was peripheral blood. This chain uses TRBV7-9 with TRBJ1-2; 7 bases map to TRBD1. CDR3 in DNA: TGTGCCAGCAGCTTAGAGGGGACAGTCTATGGCTACACCTTC. This gives the protein CASSLEGTVYGYTF.